Listed here is a single T cell receptor (beta chain). Antigen specificity is unknown. The entry originates in a study of CD8+ T cells in alopecia areata. Study outcomes and limitations: Lesional scalp exceeded normal scalp in clonality, especially in alopecia totalis/universalis. Patients displayed less clarity in TCR sharing than mice, a finding possibly related to HLA.

Collected material from alopecia areata patients comprised lesional scalp punch biopsies and peripheral blood. PBMCs yielded sorted CD4+ and CD8+ T cells. RNA was extracted and reverse transcribed into cDNA as the sequencing template. Produced via immunoSEQ multiplex PCR; TCRdb's table is partial and in-frame only. Counted here are approximately 98,000 clones, under 65% occurring once; the ten biggest clones make up roughly 25%. CDR1 is SNHLY and CDR2 is FYNNEI in the germline V gene. V was pared by 6 bases and J by 0 bases, with 9 bases between. This CDR3 region has 13 residues. The sample comprised NKG2D-low CD8+ T cells sorted from blood. The sequence derives from a human donor with alopecia areata. The chain couples TRBV2 to TRBJ2-7; D ambiguous. The chain's CDR3 is CASRDGSSYEQYF. The CDR3 region has the DNA TGTGCCAGCAGGGACGGTAGCTCCTACGAGCAGTACTTC.